This entry lists 18 T cell receptor beta chains sequenced from one sample in a study of T cells in women clearing cervical HPV infection. The protocol was immunoSEQ multiplex PCR, while the TCRdb copy is restricted to in-frame clones and leaves out a portion. The specimen's table records under 45,000 clones. Specimen: blood buffy coat. These receptors all come from a woman aged 18 to 75 with a cervical HPV16 infection that either progressed to CIN3+ or cleared (not recorded which).

With respect to this clone: The CDR3 goes on 3 residues after the read ends, and that part is filled in from the germline J gene. This rearrangement joins TRBV12-3 or TRBV12-4 to TRBJ1-4, with 9 bases matching TRBD1. Unmatched junction bases numbered 4, after V lost 0 bases and J lost 8 bases. CDR3 length: 15 amino acids. CDR3 bases read: TGTGCCAGCAGTTTAGCAACAGGGGGCGGCGAAAAA. This sequence encodes CASSLATGGGEK. Given in full, the CDR3 is CASSLATGGGEKLFF.

In regard to this clone: The read falls 3 residues short of the CDR3 end, and the missing part is taken from the germline J gene. V gene TRBV20-1 combines with J gene TRBJ2-1; 9 positions match TRBD2. The CDR3 totals 15 residues. V was clipped by 5 bases and J by 6 bases; unmatched bases: 11. In germline, CDR1 is DFQATT, CDR2 SNEGSKA (reference sequence). The CDR3 bases that were read are TGCAGTGCTCCCCGGTTTGGGCGGGGGGGCAATGAG. This gives the protein CSAPRFGRGGNE. The entire CDR3 protein reads CSAPRFGRGGNEQFF.

The covered CDR3 bases are TGTGCCAGCAGCGGACAGGTTTGGGATACG. This sequence encodes CASSGQVWDT. The full CDR3 reads CASSGQVWDTQYF. The chain has TRBV7-6 and TRBJ2-3, with 7 bases matching TRBD1. The CDR3 end lies 3 residues beyond the end of the read and is filled in from the germline J gene. Germline loops: CDR1 SGHVS, CDR2 FNYEAQ. After removal of 5 bases from V and 6 bases from J, the junction contained 5 bases not matched to a gene. This CDR3 has 13 residues.

Details on this clone: Read sequence stops 3 residues before the CDR3 end, and the germline J gene provides the missing end. The gene calls are TRBV9 and TRBJ1-2; weak D call: TRBD1 (5 bases). This CDR3 has 15 amino acids. In germline, CDR1 is SGDLS, CDR2 YYNGEE. Trimming removed 4 bases at V and 7 bases at J, with 20 bases between. The sequenced part of the CDR3 DNA is TGTGCCAGCAGCCCAAATGGGGGGATGCCGGCTGGC. Its protein product is CASSPNGGMPAG. The CDR3 reads in full as CASSPNGGMPAGYTF. The variable domain in full, completed from reference TRBV9 and TRBJ1-2, reads DSGVTQTPKHLITATGQRVTLRCSPRSGDLSVYWYQQSLDQGLQFLIQYYNGEERAKGNILERFSAQQFPDLHSELNLSSLELGDSALYFCASSPNGGMPAGYTFGSGTRLTVV.

Details on this clone: The read terminates 3 residues before the CDR3 end, so the remaining end is supplied by the germline J gene. The V call is TRBV5-1, the J call TRBJ2-5; D uncertain. This CDR3 region has 13 residues. The germline V and J ends were trimmed by 2 bases and 1 base, with 6 bases remaining between them. Germline V lookup: CDR1 SGHRS, CDR2 YFSETQ. Partial CDR3 DNA: TGCGCCAGCAGCTTTGCGTTCCAAGAGACC. This gives the protein CASSFAFQET. The full CDR3 protein reads CASSFAFQETQYF.

Comments on this clone: The read terminates 3 residues ahead of where the CDR3 ends, so the germline J gene completes it. This rearrangement joins TRBV24-1 to TRBJ2-1; D might be TRBD2 (5 bases). V shed 4 bases and J shed 0 bases, with 9 bases lying between them. CDR3 length equals 15 residues. Germline V CDR1 and CDR2: KGHDR, SFDVKD. The CDR3 protein is CATSDSGSSYNEQFF. Partial CDR3 DNA: TGTGCCACCAGTGACTCGGGGAGCTCCTACAATGAG.

The CDR3 loop reads CASRVGQGAPYGYTF. CDR3 bases read: TGCGCCAGCAGGGTGGGACAGGGGGCGCCCTATGGC. This rearrangement joins TRBV5-1 to TRBJ1-2, with TRBD1 matching 12 bases. The CDR3 extends 3 residues past the end of the read, so its final part is completed from the germline J gene. Germline V gene sequence: CDR1 SGHRS, CDR2 YFSETQ. The CDR3 has 15 residues. J lost 4 bases, V lost 5 bases, and 6 bases had no gene match.

A note on this clone: The read is 3 residues too short to cover the CDR3 end, so that end is filled in from the germline J gene. The chain recombines TRBV6-1 with TRBJ2-7, with D tentatively TRBD1 (7 bases). The V end lost 4 bases, the J end lost 3 bases, and 10 bases lay between the germline ends. CDR3 length: 13 residues. The germline V gene encodes CDR1 MNHNS and CDR2 SASEGT. CDR3 DNA, as far as it was read: TGTGCCAGCAGTGGCGGGACAGACTACGAG. It codes for CASSGGTDYE. The full CDR3 protein is CASSGGTDYEQYF.

For this clone: The read is 3 residues too short to cover the CDR3 end, so that end is filled in from the germline J gene. The gene calls are TRBV30 and TRBJ2-6; the match to TRBD2 covers 7 bases. This CDR3 is built from 13 residues. Germline V gene data show CDR1 as GTSNPN and CDR2 as SVGIG (reference sequence). Trimming removed 5 bases from V and 2 bases from J; junction bases left unmatched: 0. CDR3 residues: CAWGGAGANVLTF. Partial CDR3 DNA: TGTGCCTGGGGGGGGGCTGGGGCCAACGTC.

In the case of this clone: The read terminates 3 residues before the CDR3 end, so the remaining end is supplied by the germline J gene. The gene calls are TRBV10-3 and TRBJ2-1, with TRBD1 matching 10 bases. After removal of 8 bases from V and 4 bases from J, the junction contained 8 bases not matched to a gene. The CDR3 is made up of 15 amino acids. CDR1 ENHRY and CDR2 SYGVKD come from the germline V gene. CDR3 sequence: CAISTRTGGYNEQFF. The sequenced CDR3 bases are TGTGCCATCTCGACACGGACAGGGGGATACAATGAG.

As to this clone: The DNA ends 3 residues before the CDR3 does, and the rest of the CDR3 is filled in from the germline J gene. The V gene is TRBV20-1, the J gene TRBJ2-1, with a possible D match to TRBD1 (5 bases). Germline CDR1 and CDR2: DFQATT and SNEGSKA (reference sequence). Trimming cost V 6 bases and J 9 bases, with 9 bases left between them. CDR3 length: 10 amino acids. The sequenced part of the CDR3 DNA is TGCAGTGCCAGAAGGGGTGAG. Amino acids: CSARRGE. Given in full, the CDR3 is CSARRGEQFF.

In the case of this clone: The DNA ends 3 residues before the CDR3 does, and the rest of the CDR3 is filled in from the germline J gene. The chain employs TRBV19 and TRBJ1-1; tentative D call: TRBD1 (6 bases). The CDR3 is 13 amino acids. V lost 3 bases to trimming and J lost 5 bases, with 10 bases between them. Germline CDR1 reads LNHDA; CDR2 reads SQIVND (reference sequence). The CDR3 protein is CASSIGGATEAFF. The sequenced part of the CDR3 DNA is TGTGCCAGTAGTATTGGGGGGGCAACTGAA.

Concerning this clone itself: The read comes to an end 3 residues before the CDR3 does, leaving the germline J gene to fill in the end. The chain combines TRBV20-1 with TRBJ1-3, with 8 bases identical to TRBD1. The CDR3 runs 15 residues. Looked up from germline, CDR1 is DFQATT and CDR2 is SNEGSKA (reference sequence). V was pared by 6 bases and J by 2 bases, with 9 bases of the junction left unmatched. Here the CDR3 reads CSAWWAGGPGNTIYF. Partial CDR3 DNA: TGCAGTGCCTGGTGGGCAGGGGGCCCTGGAAACACC.

Concerning this clone: Sequencing ends 3 residues short of the CDR3 end; the germline J gene provides the rest. The J gene is TRBJ2-2, the V gene TRBV10-3; no firm D call. The CDR3 length is 19 residues. The germline V and J ends were trimmed by 2 bases and 4 bases, with 23 bases remaining between them. In germline, CDR1 is ENHRY, CDR2 SYGVKD. CDR3 sequence reads: CAISEEVYRPPTGTGELFF. The sequenced part of the CDR3 DNA is TGTGCCATCAGTGAGGAGGTTTACCGACCCCCCACGGGCACCGGGGAG.

Concerning this clone: The CDR3 end falls 3 residues outside the read, so it is completed with the germline J gene. V gene TRBV20-1 combines with J gene TRBJ1-2; D unclear. The CDR3 spans 13 residues. V was shortened by 3 bases and J by 4 bases, with 12 bases between the two germline ends. CDR1 is DFQATT and CDR2 is SNEGSKA in the germline V gene (reference sequence). CDR3 protein: CSARHSLLYGYTF. CDR3 bases read: TGCAGTGCTAGGCACAGCCTTCTCTATGGC.

With respect to this clone: The CDR3 end lies 3 residues beyond the end of the read and is filled in from the germline J gene. The chain links TRBV19 to TRBJ2-1; the match to TRBD2 covers 13 bases. Unmatched junction bases numbered 8, after V lost 5 bases and J lost 7 bases. Germline lookup yields CDR1 LNHDA and CDR2 SQIVND (reference sequence). CDR3 size: 16 residues. CDR3 sequence reads: CASSPGLAGVWNEQFF. CDR3 DNA (partial): TGTGCCAGTAGTCCAGGACTAGCGGGGGTATGGAATGAG.

Regarding this clone: The read ends 3 residues before the CDR3 terminus; that terminus is restored from the germline J gene. The V call is TRBV2, the J call TRBJ2-5; 15 bases match TRBD2. Germline V gene data show CDR1 as SNHLY and CDR2 as FYNNEI. With 4 bases clipped from V and 0 bases from J, the junction kept 3 bases outside the gene matches. The length of the CDR3 is 17 residues. This CDR3 reads CASSGTSGGEYQETQYF. The part of the CDR3 DNA that was read is TGTGCCAGCAGTGGGACTAGCGGGGGGGAGTACCAAGAGACC.

Turning to this clone: The read stops 3 residues short of the end of the CDR3; the missing end is completed from the germline J gene. The gene calls are TRBV5-1 and TRBJ2-5; D may be TRBD1 (6 bases). Germline V gives CDR1 SGHRS, CDR2 YFSETQ. The CDR3 has 14 amino acids. V lost 5 bases and J lost 3, with 14 bases in between. This chain's CDR3 is CASRQGGREETQYF. The sequenced part of the CDR3 DNA is TGCGCCAGCAGACAGGGTGGGCGGGAAGAGACC.